This TCR beta chain was identified in a study of CD8 T cells in Susac syndrome. With random hexamers, 0.5 to 1 ug RNA was reverse transcribed. From the immunoSEQ multiplex PCR reads, TCRdb called clonotypes with MiXCR, one entry per CDR3 protein. The data contain about 300,000 distinct CDR3 sequences, roughly 90% of them seen just once; the ten biggest clones take up roughly 0.2%. This CDR3 is built from 14 residues. The ends were cut back, 6 bases at V and 8 bases at J, with 16 bases in the middle. This sequence joins TRBV12-3 or TRBV12-4 and TRBJ1-4; D gene ambiguous. Material for sequencing was CD8+ T cells from PBMCs. This TCR came from a human donor with multiple sclerosis. As DNA, the CDR3 is TGTGCCAGCAGCCTGGGCCCAGTCCAGGAAAAACTGTTTTTT. Translating gives CASSLGPVQEKLFF.